The 15 T cell receptor beta chains below were found in one sample sequenced in a study of shared T cell receptors in the human thymus. Clones were sequenced by immunoSEQ multiplex PCR, and TCRdb holds only the in-frame ones, with some missing. This table holds about 660,000 clones, 88% found once. These data also featured in a second study, about human thymus T cells.

The specimen was thymocytes. The receptor set was obtained from a boy under three years old with a congenital heart defect.

The rearrangement links TRBV19 to TRBJ2-1, with TRBD1 matching 12 bases. With 0 bases clipped from V and 7 bases from J, the junction kept 4 bases outside the gene matches. The CDR3 length is 16 residues. Germline CDR1 reads LNHDA; CDR2 reads SQIVND (reference sequence). CDR3 bases: TGTGCCAGTAGTATAGACGGGACAGGGGGCGGGAATGAGCAGTTCTTC. It yields the protein CASSIDGTGGGNEQFF.

V gene TRBV28 combines with J gene TRBJ2-7; 15 bases agree with TRBD2. The CDR3 has 18 amino acids. Germline values: CDR1 MDHEN, CDR2 SYDVKM. Germline trimming cut 3 bases from V and 5 bases from J; bases unmatched to any gene: 11. The CDR3 DNA reads TGTGCCAGCAGTTTCCCCGGACTAGCGGGAGGGCCGGGCGACGAGCAGTACTTC. Protein sequence: CASSFPGLAGGPGDEQYF.

The V gene is TRBV2, the J gene TRBJ1-5; 7 bases agree with TRBD1. This CDR3 has 14 residues. Unmatched junction bases numbered 7, after V lost 6 bases and J lost 5 bases. Germline assignment: CDR1 SNHLY and CDR2 FYNNEI. CDR3 sequence reads: CASRDGQVDQPQHF. CDR3 in DNA: TGTGCCAGCAGAGATGGACAGGTTGATCAGCCCCAGCATTTT.

The chain joins TRBV7-6 to TRBJ2-7; no firm D call. Germline lookup yields CDR1 SGHVS and CDR2 FNYEAQ. This CDR3 contains 15 residues. The germline V and J ends were trimmed by 2 bases and 6 bases, with 17 bases remaining between them. CDR3 loop: CASSLLSRLGSEQYF. The CDR3, as DNA: TGTGCCAGCAGCTTATTATCTCGGCTAGGTAGCGAGCAGTACTTC. The complete variable domain, with remaining parts taken from reference TRBV7-6 and TRBJ2-7, reads GAGVSQSPRYKVTKRGQDVALRCDPISGHVSLYWYRQALGQGPEFLTYFNYEAQQDKSGLPNDRFSAERPEGSISTLTIQRTEQRDSAMYRCASSLLSRLGSEQYFGPGTRLTVT.

This CDR3 is CASSQGLAGGPDEQYF. CDR3 nucleotide sequence: TGTGCCAGCAGTCAGGGACTAGCGGGAGGGCCGGACGAGCAGTACTTC. The chain joins TRBV27 to TRBJ2-7; 16 bases line up with TRBD2. Unmatched junction bases numbered 6, after V lost 5 bases and J lost 5 bases. The germline CDR1 and CDR2 sequences are MNHEY and SMNVEV (reference sequence). The CDR3 contains 16 residues.

This rearrangement joins TRBV9 to TRBJ2-7; TRBD2 matches 7 bases. CDR1 and CDR2 (germline): SGDLS, YYNGEE. The V segment lost 0 bases and the J segment 7 bases; nucleotides outside the gene matches: 19. This CDR3 is 18 amino acids long. This CDR3 is CASSVGEGLPDPGEEQYF. The CDR3 bases are TGTGCCAGCAGCGTAGGGGAGGGTCTTCCTGACCCGGGGGAGGAGCAGTACTTC.

This chain connects TRBV19 to TRBJ2-1; 14 bases match TRBD2. V trimming: 0 bases; J trimming: 1 base; junction bases outside the gene matches: 8. Germline-derived CDR1 and CDR2 are LNHDA and SQIVND (reference sequence). This CDR3 region has 20 residues. CDR3 in amino acids: CASSIDRPGLAGDSYNEQFF. The CDR3 DNA reads as TGTGCCAGTAGTATAGACCGGCCGGGACTAGCGGGAGATTCCTACAATGAGCAGTTCTTC.

The chain couples TRBV4-2 to TRBJ1-5; D might be TRBD1 (5 bases). With 3 bases removed from V and 3 bases from J, the gap between germline ends came to 18 bases. Germline lookup yields CDR1 LGHNA and CDR2 YNFKEQ. CDR3 length: 17 residues. Written as DNA, the CDR3 is TGTGCCAGCAGCCACGAGGGAGGGGAGGGGATCAATCAGCCCCAGCATTTT. Encoded protein: CASSHEGGEGINQPQHF.

This clone appeared a few times. The chain carries TRBV28 and TRBJ2-7; possible D gene TRBD2, 7 bases. V was shortened by 5 bases and J by 3 bases, with 26 bases between the two germline ends. CDR1 is MDHEN, CDR2 SYDVKM, per germline. This CDR3 is built from 18 residues. The CDR3 sequence is CASSPLTGGAALDYEQYF. The CDR3 nucleotides are TGTGCCAGCAGTCCCTTAACTGGGGGGGCAGCCCTTGACTACGAGCAGTACTTC. The full variable domain, completed using reference TRBV28 and TRBJ2-7, is DVKVTQSSRYLVKRTGEKVFLECVQDMDHENMFWYRQDPGLGLRLIYFSYDVKMKEKGDIPEGYSVSREKKERFSLILESASTNQTSMYLCASSPLTGGAALDYEQYFGPGTRLTVT.

V usage is TRBV11-3 and J usage is TRBJ1-2; 8 bases line up with TRBD1. The V segment lost 0 bases and the J segment 3 bases; nucleotides outside the gene matches: 15. The CDR3 sequence is 19 residues long. Germline CDR1 SGHNT, CDR2 YENEEA. The CDR3 nucleotides are TGTGCCAGCAGCTTAGATGAGGAGGCAGGGGGCGGGTTGGACTATGGCTACACCTTC. Translated, it gives CASSLDEEAGGGLDYGYTF.

The chain uses TRBV4-3 and TRBJ2-5, with TRBD2 matching 9 bases. The V segment lost 0 bases and the J segment 4 bases; nucleotides outside the gene matches: 6. The germline V gene has CDR1 LGHNA and CDR2 YSLEER. This CDR3 contains 16 residues. CDR3 nucleotides: TGCGCCAGCAGCCAAGATAGACTAGCGGTACGAGAGACCCAGTACTTC. Translating it yields CASSQDRLAVRETQYF.

This sequence joins TRBV4-3 and TRBJ1-5; TRBD1 is a possible D gene (6 bases). Germline V CDR1 and CDR2: LGHNA, YSLEER. Trimming left V 1 base short and J 4 bases short, with 17 bases between. CDR3 length: 17 amino acids. This chain's CDR3 is CASSQVSQGSRNQPQHF. The CDR3 DNA reads as TGCGCCAGCAGCCAAGTTTCCCAGGGGAGTCGGAATCAGCCCCAGCATTTT.

This clone was counted a single time. The chain carries TRBV29-1 and TRBJ1-1; D ambiguous. The CDR3 is 11 residues long. V lost 8 bases and J 6 bases, leaving 13 bases between the germline ends. Per germline, CDR1 SQVTM and CDR2 ANQGSEA. Here the CDR3 DNA reads TGCAGCCACCGGACTCCCCCTGAAGCTTTCTTT. It is translated as CSHRTPPEAFF.

The J gene is TRBJ1-2, the V gene TRBV11-2, with a tentative D call TRBD1 (6 bases). Trimming took 0 bases from V and 4 from J, leaving 21 bases between them. CDR1 is SGHAT and CDR2 is FQNNGV in the germline V gene. This CDR3 region has 18 residues. For the CDR3, the DNA is TGTGCCAGCAGCTTAGACGTGAACAGGGTCCAGGGAAGCTATGGCTACACCTTC. It is translated as CASSLDVNRVQGSYGYTF.

This clone was seen just once. The rearrangement uses TRBV27 and TRBJ1-5, with D perhaps matching TRBD1 (6 bases). This CDR3 contains 15 residues. V was clipped by 4 bases and J by 0 bases, with 10 bases between them. Germline V lookup: CDR1 MNHEY, CDR2 SMNVEV (reference sequence). The CDR3 loop reads CASSWTAFSNQPQHF. For the CDR3, the DNA is TGTGCCAGCAGTTGGACAGCGTTTAGCAATCAGCCCCAGCATTTT.